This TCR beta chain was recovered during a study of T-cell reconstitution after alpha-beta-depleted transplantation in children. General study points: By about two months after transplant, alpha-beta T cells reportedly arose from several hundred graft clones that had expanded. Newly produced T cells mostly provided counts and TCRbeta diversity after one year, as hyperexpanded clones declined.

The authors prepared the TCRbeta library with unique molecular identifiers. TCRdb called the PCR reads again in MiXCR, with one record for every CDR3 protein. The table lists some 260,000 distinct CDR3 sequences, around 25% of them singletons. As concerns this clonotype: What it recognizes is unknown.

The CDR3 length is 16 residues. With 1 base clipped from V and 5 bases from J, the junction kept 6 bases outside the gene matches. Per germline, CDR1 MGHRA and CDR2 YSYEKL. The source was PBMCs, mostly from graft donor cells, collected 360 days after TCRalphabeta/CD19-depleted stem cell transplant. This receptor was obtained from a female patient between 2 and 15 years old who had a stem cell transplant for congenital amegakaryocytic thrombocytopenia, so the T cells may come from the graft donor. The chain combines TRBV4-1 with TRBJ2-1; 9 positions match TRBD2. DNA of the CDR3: TGCGCCAGCAGCCAAGGCTCTAGCGGGACGAACAATGAGCAGTTCTTC. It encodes CASSQGSSGTNNEQFF.